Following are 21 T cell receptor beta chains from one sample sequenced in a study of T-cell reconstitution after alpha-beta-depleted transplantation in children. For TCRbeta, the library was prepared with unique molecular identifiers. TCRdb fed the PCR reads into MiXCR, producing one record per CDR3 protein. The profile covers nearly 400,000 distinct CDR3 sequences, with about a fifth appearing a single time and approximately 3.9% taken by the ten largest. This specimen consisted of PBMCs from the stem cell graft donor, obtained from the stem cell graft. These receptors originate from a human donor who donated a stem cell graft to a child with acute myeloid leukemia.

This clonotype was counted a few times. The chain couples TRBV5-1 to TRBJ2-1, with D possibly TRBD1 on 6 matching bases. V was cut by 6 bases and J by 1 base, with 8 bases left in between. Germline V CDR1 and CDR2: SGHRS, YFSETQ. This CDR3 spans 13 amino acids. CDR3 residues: CASNQGSYNEQFF. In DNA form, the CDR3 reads TGCGCCAGCAACCAGGGGTCCTACAATGAGCAGTTCTTC.

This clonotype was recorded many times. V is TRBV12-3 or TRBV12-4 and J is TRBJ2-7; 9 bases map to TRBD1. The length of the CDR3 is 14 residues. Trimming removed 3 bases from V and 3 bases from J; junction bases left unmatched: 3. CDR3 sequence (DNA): TGTGCCAGCAGTTTGGACAGGGGCAGCTACGAGCAGTACTTC. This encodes CASSLDRGSYEQYF.

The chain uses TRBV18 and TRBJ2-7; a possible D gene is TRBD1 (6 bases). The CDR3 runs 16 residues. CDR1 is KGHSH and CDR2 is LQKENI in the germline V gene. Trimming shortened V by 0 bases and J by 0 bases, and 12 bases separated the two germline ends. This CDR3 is CASSPPGTQFSYEQYF. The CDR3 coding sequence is TGTGCCAGCTCACCACCCGGGACACAGTTCTCCTACGAGCAGTACTTC.

The chain's CDR3 is CASKGGVDTGELFF. The DNA for the CDR3 is TGTGCCAGCAAGGGGGGAGTGGACACCGGGGAGCTGTTTTTT. This rearrangement joins TRBV28 to TRBJ2-2; D is perhaps TRBD1 or TRBD2 (6 bases each). Germline V lookup: CDR1 MDHEN, CDR2 SYDVKM. Trimming stripped 7 bases from V and 3 bases from J, with 12 bases between. The CDR3 runs 14 residues.

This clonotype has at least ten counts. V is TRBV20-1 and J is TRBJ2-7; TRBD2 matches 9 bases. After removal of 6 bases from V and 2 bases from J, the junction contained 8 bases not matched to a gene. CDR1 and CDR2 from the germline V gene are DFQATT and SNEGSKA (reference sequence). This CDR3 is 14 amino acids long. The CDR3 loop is CSAHLSGSTYEQYF. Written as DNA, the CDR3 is TGCAGTGCGCACCTTAGCGGGAGCACCTACGAGCAGTACTTC.

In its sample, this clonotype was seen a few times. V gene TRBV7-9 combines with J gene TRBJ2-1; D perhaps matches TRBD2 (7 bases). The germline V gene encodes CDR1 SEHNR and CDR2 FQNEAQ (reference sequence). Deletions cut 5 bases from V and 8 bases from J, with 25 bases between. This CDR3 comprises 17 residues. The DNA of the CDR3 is TGTGCCAGCAGCCTTGCTGGGGGGCGGGAGATAGGCTATGAGCAGTTCTTC. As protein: CASSLAGGREIGYEQFF.

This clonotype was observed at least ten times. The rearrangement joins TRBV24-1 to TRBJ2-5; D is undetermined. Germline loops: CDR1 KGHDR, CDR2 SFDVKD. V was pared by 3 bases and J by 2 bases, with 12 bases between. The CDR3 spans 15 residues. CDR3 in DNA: TGTGCCACCAGTGATCAGTCAACAGATCAAGAGACCCAGTACTTC. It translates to CATSDQSTDQETQYF.

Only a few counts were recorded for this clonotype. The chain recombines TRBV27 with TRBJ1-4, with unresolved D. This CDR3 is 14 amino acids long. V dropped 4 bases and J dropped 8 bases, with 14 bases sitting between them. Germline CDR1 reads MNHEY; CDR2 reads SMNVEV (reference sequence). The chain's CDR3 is CASSSAGDEEKLFF. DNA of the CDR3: TGTGCCAGCAGTTCGGCCGGGGATGAGGAAAAACTGTTTTTT.

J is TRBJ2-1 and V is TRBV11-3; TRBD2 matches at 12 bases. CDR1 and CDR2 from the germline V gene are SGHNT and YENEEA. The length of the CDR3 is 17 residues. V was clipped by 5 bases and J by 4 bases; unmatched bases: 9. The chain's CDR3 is CASSTISGTSGYNEQFF. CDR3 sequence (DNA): TGTGCCAGCAGCACCATTTCCGGGACTAGCGGGTACAATGAGCAGTTCTTC. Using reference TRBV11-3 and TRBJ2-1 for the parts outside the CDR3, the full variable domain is EAGVVQSPRYKIIEKKQPVAFWCNPISGHNTLYWYLQNLGQGPELLIRYENEEAVDDSQLPKDRFSAERLKGVDSTLKIQPAELGDSAVYLCASSTISGTSGYNEQFFGPGTRLTVL.

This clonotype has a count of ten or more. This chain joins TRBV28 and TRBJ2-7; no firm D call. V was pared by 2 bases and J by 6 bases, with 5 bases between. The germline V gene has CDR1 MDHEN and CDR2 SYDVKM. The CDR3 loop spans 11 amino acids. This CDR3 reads CASSLRREQYF. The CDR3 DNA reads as TGTGCCAGCAGTTTAAGGCGCGAGCAGTACTTC.

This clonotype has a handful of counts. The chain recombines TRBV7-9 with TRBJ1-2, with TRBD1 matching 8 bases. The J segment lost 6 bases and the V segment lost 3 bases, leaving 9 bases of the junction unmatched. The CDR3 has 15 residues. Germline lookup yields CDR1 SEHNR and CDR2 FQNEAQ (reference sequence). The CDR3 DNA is TGTGCCAGCAGCTTTTACCCCGACAGGGGTGATGGCTACACCTTC. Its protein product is CASSFYPDRGDGYTF.

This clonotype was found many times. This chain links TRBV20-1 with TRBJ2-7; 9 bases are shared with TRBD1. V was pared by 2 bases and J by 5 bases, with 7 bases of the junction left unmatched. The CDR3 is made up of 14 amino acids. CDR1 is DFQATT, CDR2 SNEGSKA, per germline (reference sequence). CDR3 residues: CSARLGDRDHEQYF. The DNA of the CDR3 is TGCAGTGCTAGATTAGGGGACAGGGACCACGAGCAGTACTTC.

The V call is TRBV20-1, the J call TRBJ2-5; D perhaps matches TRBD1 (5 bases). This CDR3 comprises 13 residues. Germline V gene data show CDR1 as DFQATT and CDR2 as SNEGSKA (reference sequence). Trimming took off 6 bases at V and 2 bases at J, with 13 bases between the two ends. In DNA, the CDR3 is TGCAGTGCGACCCGGACAAGACAAGAGACCCAGTACTTC. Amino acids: CSATRTRQETQYF.

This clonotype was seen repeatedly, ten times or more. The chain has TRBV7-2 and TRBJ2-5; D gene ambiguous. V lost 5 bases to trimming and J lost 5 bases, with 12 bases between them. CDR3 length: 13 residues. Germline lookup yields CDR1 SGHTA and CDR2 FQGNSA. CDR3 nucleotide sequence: TGTGCCAGCAGCCTGGGGTGGAAGGAGACCCAGTACTTC. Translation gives CASSLGWKETQYF.

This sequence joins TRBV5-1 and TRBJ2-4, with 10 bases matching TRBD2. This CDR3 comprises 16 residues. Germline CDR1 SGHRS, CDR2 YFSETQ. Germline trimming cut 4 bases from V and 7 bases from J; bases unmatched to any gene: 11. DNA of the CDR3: TGCGCCAGCAGCGCCAACCTAGCGGGAGCTGTGAACATTCAGTACTTC. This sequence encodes CASSANLAGAVNIQYF.

Here the CDR3 DNA reads TGCGCCAGCAGCTTCCAACCCCTTTCCTCCCCTGGGGAGACCCAGTACTTC. Translating it yields CASSFQPLSSPGETQYF. The rearrangement links TRBV5-1 to TRBJ2-5, with D unclear. Trimming took off 2 bases at V and 5 bases at J, with 22 bases between the two ends. The CDR3 totals 17 residues. CDR1 SGHRS and CDR2 YFSETQ come from the germline V gene.

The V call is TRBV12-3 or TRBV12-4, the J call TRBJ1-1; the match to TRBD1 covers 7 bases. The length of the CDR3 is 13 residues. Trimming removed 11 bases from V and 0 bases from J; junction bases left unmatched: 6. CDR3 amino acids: CASAGQMNTEAFF. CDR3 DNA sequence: TGTGCCTCCGCGGGACAGATGAACACTGAAGCTTTCTTT.

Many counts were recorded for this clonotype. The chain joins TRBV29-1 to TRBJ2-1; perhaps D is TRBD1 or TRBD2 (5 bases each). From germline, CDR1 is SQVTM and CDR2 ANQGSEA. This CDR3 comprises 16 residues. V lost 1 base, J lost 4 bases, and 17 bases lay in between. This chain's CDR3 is CSVEVDSWGLYNEQFF. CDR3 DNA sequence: TGCAGCGTTGAAGTCGATAGCTGGGGGTTATACAATGAGCAGTTCTTC.

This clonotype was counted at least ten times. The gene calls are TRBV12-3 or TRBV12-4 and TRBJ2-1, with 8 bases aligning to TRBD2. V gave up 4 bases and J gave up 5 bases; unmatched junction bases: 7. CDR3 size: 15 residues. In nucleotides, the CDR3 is TGTGCCAGCAGTTCCCTACTAGCGGTGAACAATGAGCAGTTCTTC. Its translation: CASSSLLAVNNEQFF.

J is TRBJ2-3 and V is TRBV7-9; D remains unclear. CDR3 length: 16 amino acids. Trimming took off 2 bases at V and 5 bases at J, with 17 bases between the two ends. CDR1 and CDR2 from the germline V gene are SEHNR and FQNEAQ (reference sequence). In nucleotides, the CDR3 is TGTGCCAGCAGCTTATCCCCTGGCCCGCGTGGAGATACGCAGTATTTT. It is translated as CASSLSPGPRGDTQYF.

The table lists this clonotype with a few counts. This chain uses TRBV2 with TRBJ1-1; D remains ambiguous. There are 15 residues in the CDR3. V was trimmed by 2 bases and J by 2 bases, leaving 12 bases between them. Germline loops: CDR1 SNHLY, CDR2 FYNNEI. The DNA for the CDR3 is TGTGCCAGCAGTGAACGAGGCCTGGGAAACACTGAAGCTTTCTTT. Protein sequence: CASSERGLGNTEAFF.